Each of the 6 T cell receptor beta chains below was sequenced from the same sample in a study of T-cell memory formation after mild COVID-19. TCRdb reanalysed the 5' RACE reads using MiXCR and keeps one entry per CDR3 protein. The sample has fewer than 350,000 distinct CDR3 sequences, roughly 8.2% seen once. Sequenced: PBMCs or a T cell subset sorted from them (not recorded which). Source of these receptors: a man aged 18-30 years who had mild COVID-19 (a few samples of this study predate the infection). Cell type and time point are not known.

This clonotype was seen a handful of times. This sequence joins TRBV29-1 and TRBJ2-2, with TRBD1 matching 8 bases. In germline, CDR1 is SQVTM, CDR2 ANQGSEA. The trim removed 7 bases at V and 4 bases at J, leaving 8 bases unmatched. This CDR3 is 14 amino acids long. The CDR3 protein is CSALQGAFTGELFF. CDR3 bases: TGCAGCGCCTTGCAGGGGGCTTTCACCGGGGAGCTGTTTTTT.

Only a few counts were recorded for this clonotype. The chain joins TRBV7-2 to TRBJ1-2; 10 bases line up with TRBD1. Germline V gives CDR1 SGHTA, CDR2 FQGNSA. V was clipped by 5 bases and J by 7 bases; unmatched bases: 13. The CDR3 extends over 16 amino acids. The CDR3 sequence: CASSRHVSDRGSGYTF. The CDR3 nucleotides are TGTGCCAGCAGCCGCCACGTTTCGGACAGGGGGAGTGGCTACACCTTC.

This clonotype was detected only a few times. This chain connects TRBV5-1 to TRBJ2-5; a possible D gene is TRBD1 (6 bases). V dropped 3 bases and J dropped 0 bases, with 9 bases sitting between them. This CDR3 spans 14 amino acids. The germline V gene encodes CDR1 SGHRS and CDR2 YFSETQ. CDR3 region: CASSSGQHQETQYF. The DNA of the CDR3 is TGCGCCAGCAGCTCCGGACAGCACCAAGAGACCCAGTACTTC. Looking up the rest from reference TRBV5-1 and TRBJ2-5 gives the full variable domain: KAGVTQTPRYLIKTRGQQVTLSCSPISGHRSVSWYQQTPGQGLQFLFEYFSETQRNKGNFPGRFSGRQFSNSRSEMNVSTLELGDSALYLCASSSGQHQETQYFGPGTRLLVL.

This chain joins TRBV10-1 and TRBJ2-5, with a possible D match to TRBD1 (8 bases). CDR3 length: 15 amino acids. The ends were cut back, 5 bases at V and 1 base at J, with 14 bases in the middle. Germline CDR1 is WNHNN and CDR2 is SYGVQD (reference sequence). CDR3 protein: CASSTGGGLQETQYF. Here the CDR3 DNA reads TGCGCCAGCAGTACAGGGGGGGGGCTCCAAGAGACCCAGTACTTC.

The gene calls are TRBV4-3 and TRBJ2-1, with 7 bases that match TRBD1. The CDR3 spans 17 residues. Losses at the gene ends were 0 bases for V and 1 base for J; bases not matched to a gene: 6. Germline V gene lookup returns CDR1 LGHNA and CDR2 YSLEER. The CDR3 sequence is CASSQDIHRGSYNEQFF. The CDR3 nucleotides read TGCGCCAGCAGCCAAGATATCCACAGGGGTTCCTACAATGAGCAGTTCTTC.

This clonotype has more than one count but fewer than ten. The rearrangement joins TRBV6-2 or TRBV6-3 to TRBJ2-7; 7 bases map to TRBD1. J gave up 1 base and V 2 bases, and 5 bases lay outside the gene matches. The CDR3 has 15 amino acids. Germline V gene data show CDR1 as MNHEY and CDR2 as SVGEGT. The CDR3 coding sequence is TGTGCCAGCAGTTACCTCCGGACAGGATCCTACGAGCAGTACGTC. Its protein is CASSYLRTGSYEQYV.